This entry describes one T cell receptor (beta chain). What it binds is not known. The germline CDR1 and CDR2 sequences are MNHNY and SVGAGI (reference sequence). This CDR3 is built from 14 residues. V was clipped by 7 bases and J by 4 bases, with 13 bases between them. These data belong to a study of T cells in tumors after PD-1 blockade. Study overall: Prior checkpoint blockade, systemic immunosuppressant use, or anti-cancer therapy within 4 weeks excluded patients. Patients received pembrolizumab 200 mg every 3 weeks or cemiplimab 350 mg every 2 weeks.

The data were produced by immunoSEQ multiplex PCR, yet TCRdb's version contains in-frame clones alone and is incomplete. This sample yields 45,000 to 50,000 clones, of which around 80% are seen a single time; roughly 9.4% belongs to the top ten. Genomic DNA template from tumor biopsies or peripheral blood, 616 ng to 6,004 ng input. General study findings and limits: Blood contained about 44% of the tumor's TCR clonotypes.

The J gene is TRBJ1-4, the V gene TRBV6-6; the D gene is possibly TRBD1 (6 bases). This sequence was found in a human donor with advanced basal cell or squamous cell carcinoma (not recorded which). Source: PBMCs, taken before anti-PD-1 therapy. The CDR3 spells CASKGGQINEKLFF. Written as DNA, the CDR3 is TGTGCCAGCAAGGGGGGGCAGATTAATGAAAAACTGTTTTTT.